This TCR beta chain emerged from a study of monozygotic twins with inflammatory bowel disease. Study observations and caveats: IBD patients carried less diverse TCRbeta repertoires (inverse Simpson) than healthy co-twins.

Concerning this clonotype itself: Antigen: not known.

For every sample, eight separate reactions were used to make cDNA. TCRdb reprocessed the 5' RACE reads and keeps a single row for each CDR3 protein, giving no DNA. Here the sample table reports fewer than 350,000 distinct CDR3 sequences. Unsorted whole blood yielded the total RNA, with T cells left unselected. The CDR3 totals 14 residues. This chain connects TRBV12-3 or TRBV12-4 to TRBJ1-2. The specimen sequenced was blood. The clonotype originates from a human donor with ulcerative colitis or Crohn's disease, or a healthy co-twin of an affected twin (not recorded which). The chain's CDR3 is CASSYSGRSRGYTF.